This T cell receptor (beta chain) stems from a study of T cell responses to AZD1222 COVID-19 vaccine. A note on this clone: Antigen unknown.

The protocol was immunoSEQ multiplex PCR, while the TCRdb copy is restricted to in-frame clones and leaves out a portion. The data show 60,000 to 80,000 clones, 85% seen once. Study-level results: Baseline seropositives among AZD1222 recipients totaled only five to seven. Regions 160-218 and 743-854 held dominance among vaccine-associated CD4 TCRs, which spanned spike. Once two AZD1222 doses were given, Spike-specific TCR breadth and depth went up.

Per the germline V gene, CDR1 is MNHNS and CDR2 is SASEGT. The CDR3 totals 14 residues. V was pared by 2 bases and J by 8 bases, with 15 bases between. This clonotype originated in an adult in good health. The specimen was peripheral blood, collected on day 0 of AZD1222 vaccination. This chain joins TRBV6-1 and TRBJ1-1; D ambiguous. CDR3 amino acids: CASSERGHTREAFF. The CDR3 DNA reads as TGTGCCAGCAGTGAACGAGGGCACACCCGAGAAGCTTTCTTT.